This T cell receptor beta chain derives from a study of blood T cell repertoires in COVID-19. Study-wide background: Sites across the United States, Italy and Spain contributed samples from acute and convalescent COVID-19.

How the authors handled the data: The authors estimated nucleated cell counts from reference gene primer amplification. The protocol was immunoSEQ multiplex PCR, while the TCRdb copy is restricted to in-frame clones and leaves out a portion. V and J calls and clone size are as listed in that table; D and trimming were resolved from the DNA. The table shows over 150,000 clones, with around 90% occurring only once. This clone was seen only once. The V and J ends lost 5 bases and 6 bases, in that order; junction bases with no gene match: 7. CDR1 is SEHNR and CDR2 is FQNEAQ in the germline V gene (reference sequence). The CDR3 contains 14 residues.

This receptor was taken from an older woman who had recovered from COVID-19. Material for sequencing was peripheral blood. The chain couples TRBV7-9 to TRBJ2-7; TRBD1 matches 10 bases. The CDR3: CASSRQGASREQYF. The DNA of the CDR3 is TGTGCCAGCAGCAGACAGGGGGCGTCTCGCGAGCAGTACTTC. Full variable domain (outside the CDR3, taken from reference TRBV7-9 and TRBJ2-7): DTGVSQNPRHKITKRGQNVTFRCDPISEHNRLYWYRQTLGQGPEFLTYFQNEAQLEKSRLLSDRFSAERPKGSFSTLEIQRTEQGDSAMYLCASSRQGASREQYFGPGTRLTVT.